These 5 T cell receptor beta chains were sequenced from one sample in a study of CD8 T cells in Susac syndrome (dated by TCRdb to about 2019). Libraries were constructed by the immunoSEQ multiplex PCR assay. RNA was extracted using the RNeasy kit, and roughly 0.5 to 1 ug of the RNA was reverse transcribed with random hexamers. The public sequencing data were trimmed at Q25 with fastp and processed into clonotypes with MiXCR by TCRdb, which kept only in-frame beta chains. Duplicate CDR3 protein sequences are folded into a single record with the most common DNA and genes. Recorded for this sample are about 200,000 distinct CDR3 sequences; 93% of them occurred a single time. In total, the top ten clones hold 0.09% to 0.12% of the sample. The sequencing input was CD4+ T cells from PBMCs. These TCRs come from a human donor in good health.

The chain employs TRBV7-3 and TRBJ2-5; D remains unclear. V was clipped by 6 bases and J by 5 bases, with 13 bases between them. Germline values: CDR1 SGHTA, CDR2 FQGTGA. There are 13 residues in the CDR3. This CDR3 reads CASSQNSLETQYF. As DNA, the CDR3 is TGTGCCAGCAGTCAAAATTCCTTGGAGACCCAGTACTTC.

This chain uses TRBV2 with TRBJ2-3; 11 bases agree with TRBD1. CDR1 SNHLY and CDR2 FYNNEI come from the germline V gene. CDR3 length equals 14 residues. V lost 5 bases to trimming and J lost 7 bases; unmatched junction nucleotides: 5. The DNA for the CDR3 is TGTGCCAGCAGTTCTGGACAGGGGGCAAATACGCAGTATTTT. This encodes CASSSGQGANTQYF.

This chain joins TRBV4-3 and TRBJ1-2, with D perhaps TRBD1 (5 bases). Looked up from germline, CDR1 is LGHNA and CDR2 is YSLEER. This CDR3 region has 18 residues. Deletions cut 4 bases from V and 6 bases from J, with 27 bases between. Written as DNA, the CDR3 is TGCGCCAGCAGCCGGGGTCGCTCGGGGGGGATGGATCGTGATGGCTACACCTTC. Amino acid sequence: CASSRGRSGGMDRDGYTF.

This chain connects TRBV19 to TRBJ2-1, with 11 bases aligning to TRBD2. The CDR3 covers 15 residues. Germline CDR1 LNHDA, CDR2 SQIVND (reference sequence). V was clipped by 7 bases and J by 9 bases; unmatched bases: 11. CDR3 sequence reads: CASIDSSLAGGEQFF. In DNA form, the CDR3 reads TGTGCCAGTATCGATAGTTCCCTAGCGGGGGGTGAGCAGTTCTTC.

V gene TRBV30 combines with J gene TRBJ2-7, with a possible D match to TRBD2 (6 bases). Trimming took 3 bases from V and 2 from J, leaving 20 bases between them. This CDR3 is 16 amino acids long. Looked up from germline, CDR1 is GTSNPN and CDR2 is SVGIG (reference sequence). CDR3 coding DNA: TGTGCCTGGAGCGCACGTTGGGGGGAAGGGACCTACGAGCAGTACTTC. Encoded protein: CAWSARWGEGTYEQYF.